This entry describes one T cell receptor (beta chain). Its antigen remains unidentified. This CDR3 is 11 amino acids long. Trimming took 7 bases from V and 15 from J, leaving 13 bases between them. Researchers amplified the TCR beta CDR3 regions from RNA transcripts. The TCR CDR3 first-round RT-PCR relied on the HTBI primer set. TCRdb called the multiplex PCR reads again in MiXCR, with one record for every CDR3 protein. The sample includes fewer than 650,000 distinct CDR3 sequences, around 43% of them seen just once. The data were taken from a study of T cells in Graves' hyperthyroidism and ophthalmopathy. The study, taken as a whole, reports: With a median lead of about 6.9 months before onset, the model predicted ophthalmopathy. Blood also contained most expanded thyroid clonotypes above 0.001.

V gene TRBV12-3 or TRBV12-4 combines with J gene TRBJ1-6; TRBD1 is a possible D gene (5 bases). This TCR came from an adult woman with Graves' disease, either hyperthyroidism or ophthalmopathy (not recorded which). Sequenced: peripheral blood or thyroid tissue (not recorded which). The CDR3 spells CASTVGGVLHF. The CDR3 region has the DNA TGTGCCAGCACCGTGGGGGGGGTCCTCCACTTT.